This T cell receptor (beta chain) was observed in a study of technical replicates of blood from a handful of donors. Some clones are missing from TCRdb's copy, which holds only in-frame ones; the method was immunoSEQ multiplex PCR. The sample lists approximately 53,000 clones, approximately 95% occurring once. With V trimmed by 6 bases and J by 7 bases, 6 bases remained unmatched. The CDR3 length is 15 residues. Germline V CDR1 and CDR2: MNHEY, SVGAGI. V gene TRBV6-5 combines with J gene TRBJ2-1; 13 bases map to TRBD2. Sequenced input: T cells isolated from PBMCs. This receptor was identified in a human donor in good health. The CDR3 sequence: CASSFGLAGVNEQFF. Written as DNA, the CDR3 is TGTGCCAGCAGCTTTGGACTAGCGGGAGTAAATGAGCAGTTCTTC.